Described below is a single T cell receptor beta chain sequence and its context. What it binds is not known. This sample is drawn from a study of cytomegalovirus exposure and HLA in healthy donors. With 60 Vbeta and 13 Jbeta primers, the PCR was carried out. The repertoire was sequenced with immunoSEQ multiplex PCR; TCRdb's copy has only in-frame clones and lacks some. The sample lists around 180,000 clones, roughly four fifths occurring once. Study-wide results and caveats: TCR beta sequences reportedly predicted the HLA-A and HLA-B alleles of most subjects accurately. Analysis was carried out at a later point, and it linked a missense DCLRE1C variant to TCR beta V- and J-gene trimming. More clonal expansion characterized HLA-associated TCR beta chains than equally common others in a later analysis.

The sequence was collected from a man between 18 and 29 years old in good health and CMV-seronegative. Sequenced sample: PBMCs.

CDR3 residues: CASSPGYGNQPQHF. The CDR3 nucleotides are TGTGCCAGCAGTCCAGGGTATGGCAATCAGCCCCAGCATTTT. V is TRBV5-6 and J is TRBJ1-5; the D gene is possibly TRBD1 (5 bases). Germline CDR1 is SGHDT and CDR2 is YYEEEE. CDR3 size: 14 residues. V lost 5 bases and J lost 2, with 11 bases in between.